The T cell receptor (beta chain) under discussion was sequenced for a study of spatial heterogeneity in lung cancer. Germline CDR1 and CDR2: MNHEY and SVGAGI. V was pared by 7 bases and J by 6 bases, with 8 bases between. This CDR3 has 11 residues. TCRdb independently ran MiXCR on the 5' RACE reads; one entry per CDR3 protein. The sample has tens of thousands of distinct CDR3 sequences; approximately 12% are singletons. Regarding time point: sample taken at primary tumor resection. Patients with untreated early-stage non-small cell lung cancer, numbering some 72, were the donors. The sequence was collected from a male donor with early-stage non-small cell lung cancer. The chain recombines TRBV6-5 with TRBJ2-3; D is ambiguous. The specimen was PBMCs, collected at surgery. DNA of the CDR3: TGTGCCAGCATTGACGCGGATACGCAGTATTTT. Amino acids: CASIDADTQYF.